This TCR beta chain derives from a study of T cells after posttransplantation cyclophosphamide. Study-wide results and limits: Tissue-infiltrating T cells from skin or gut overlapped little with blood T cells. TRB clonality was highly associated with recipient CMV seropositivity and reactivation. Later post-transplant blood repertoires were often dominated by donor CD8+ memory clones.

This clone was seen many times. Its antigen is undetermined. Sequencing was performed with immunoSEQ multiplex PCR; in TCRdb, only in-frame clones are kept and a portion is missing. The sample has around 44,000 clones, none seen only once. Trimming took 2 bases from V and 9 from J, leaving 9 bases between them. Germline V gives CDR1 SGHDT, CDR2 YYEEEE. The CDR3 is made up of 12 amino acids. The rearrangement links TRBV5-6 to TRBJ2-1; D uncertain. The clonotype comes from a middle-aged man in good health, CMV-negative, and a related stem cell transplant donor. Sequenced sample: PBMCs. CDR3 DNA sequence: TGTGCCAGCAGCTTTCAGTTTACTGAGCAGTTCTTC. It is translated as CASSFQFTEQFF.